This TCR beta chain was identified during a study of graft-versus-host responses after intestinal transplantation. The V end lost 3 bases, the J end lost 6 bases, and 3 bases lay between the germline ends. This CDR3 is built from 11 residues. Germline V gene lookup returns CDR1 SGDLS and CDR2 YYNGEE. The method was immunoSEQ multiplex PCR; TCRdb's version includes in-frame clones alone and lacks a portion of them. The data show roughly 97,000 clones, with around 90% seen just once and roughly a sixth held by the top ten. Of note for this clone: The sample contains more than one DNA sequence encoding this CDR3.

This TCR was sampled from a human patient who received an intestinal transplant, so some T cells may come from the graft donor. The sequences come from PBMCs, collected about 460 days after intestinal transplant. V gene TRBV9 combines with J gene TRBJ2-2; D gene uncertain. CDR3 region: CASSAAGELFF. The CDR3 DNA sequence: TGTGCCAGCAGCGCTGCCGGGGAGCTGTTTTTT.